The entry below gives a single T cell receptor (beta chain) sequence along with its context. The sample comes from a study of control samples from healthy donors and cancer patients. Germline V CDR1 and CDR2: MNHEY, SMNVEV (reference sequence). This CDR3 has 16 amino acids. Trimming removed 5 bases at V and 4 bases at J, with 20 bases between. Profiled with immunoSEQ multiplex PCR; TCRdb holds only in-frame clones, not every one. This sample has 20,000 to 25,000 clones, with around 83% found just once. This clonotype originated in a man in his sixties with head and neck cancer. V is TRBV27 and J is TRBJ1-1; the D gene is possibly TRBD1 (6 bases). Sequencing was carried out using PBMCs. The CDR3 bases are TGTGCCAGCAGTGCCCTGCGGGGGGCATTTGGCACTGAAGCTTTCTTT. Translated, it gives CASSALRGAFGTEAFF.